The 19 T cell receptor beta chains reported below all come from one sample, sequenced in a study of blood T cell repertoires in COVID-19. TCRdb keeps only in-frame clones here, not all; method: immunoSEQ multiplex PCR. The sample has a few hundred thousand clones, more than 80% seen once. Sequenced input: PBMCs or T cells enriched from blood (not recorded which). The source is a man aged 40-55 years who had recovered from COVID-19.

This rearrangement joins TRBV5-8 to TRBJ2-7, with a weak D call TRBD2 (6 bases). V shed 4 bases and J shed 1 base, with 21 bases lying between them. This CDR3 spans 17 amino acids. Germline V gene lookup returns CDR1 SGHTS and CDR2 YDEGEE. The CDR3 is CASSRGPPGVVSYEQYF. The CDR3 region has the DNA TGTGCCAGCAGCAGAGGTCCTCCGGGGGTAGTGTCCTACGAGCAGTACTTC.

The chain combines TRBV15 with TRBJ2-3; a possible D gene is TRBD1 (5 bases). V lost 3 bases to trimming and J lost 3 bases, with 10 bases between them. The germline CDR1 and CDR2 sequences are LNHNV and YYDKDF (reference sequence). The CDR3 is 14 amino acids. CDR3 region: CATSRGPGTDTQYF. CDR3 sequence (DNA): TGTGCCACCAGCAGGGGGCCCGGTACAGATACGCAGTATTTT.

The chain uses TRBV5-1 and TRBJ1-2; no firm D call. The CDR3 is made up of 14 amino acids. V lost 2 bases and J lost 4, with 12 bases in between. Germline loops: CDR1 SGHRS, CDR2 YFSETQ. The CDR3 region has the DNA TGCGCCAGCAGCTTATCAGACACCCTCTATGGCTACACCTTC. Amino acid sequence: CASSLSDTLYGYTF.

V and J are TRBV18 and TRBJ2-1, with 9 positions matching TRBD1. V shed 6 bases and J 7 bases; nucleotides not matched to a gene: 13. The CDR3 contains 16 residues. The germline V gene encodes CDR1 KGHSH and CDR2 LQKENI. In DNA form, the CDR3 reads TGTGCCAGCTCCGCTAGCCCGGGACAGGGATCTAATGAGCAGTTCTTC. Translating it yields CASSASPGQGSNEQFF.

V gene TRBV29-1 combines with J gene TRBJ1-1; no definite D call. The V and J ends lost 4 bases and 0 bases respectively, with 15 bases between them. The CDR3 loop spans 15 amino acids. Germline CDR1 and CDR2: SQVTM and ANQGSEA. Here the CDR3 DNA reads TGCAGCGTTGGTATCAGAAGCGGACTGAACACTGAAGCTTTCTTT. Protein: CSVGIRSGLNTEAFF.

This CDR3 reads CASSQDTGRDTIYF. The CDR3 DNA sequence: TGCGCCAGCAGCCAAGATACAGGCCGGGACACCATATATTTT. The chain couples TRBV4-1 to TRBJ1-3; a possible D gene is TRBD1 (5 bases). The CDR3 runs 14 residues. Germline assignment: CDR1 MGHRA and CDR2 YSYEKL. The ends were cut back, 0 bases at V and 8 bases at J, with 11 bases in the middle.

CDR3 coding DNA: TGTGCCTCAAGACTAGCGGGGGGAATCCACATGAATACGCAGTATTTT. Translating it yields CASRLAGGIHMNTQYF. This chain joins TRBV30 and TRBJ2-3; 13 nucleotides agree with TRBD2. Germline V gene lookup returns CDR1 GTSNPN and CDR2 SVGIG (reference sequence). The CDR3 is 16 residues long. V trimming: 7 bases; J trimming: 7 bases; junction bases outside the gene matches: 14. Filled out from reference TRBV30 and TRBJ2-3, the complete variable domain reads SQTIHQWPATLVQPVGSPLSLECTVEGTSNPNLYWYRQAAGRGLQLLFYSVGIGQISSEVPQNLSASRPQDRQFILSSKKLLLSDSGFYLCASRLAGGIHMNTQYFGPGTRLTVL.

This clone was counted once. The chain carries TRBV28 and TRBJ1-3; no firm D call. The CDR3 totals 15 residues. Per germline, CDR1 MDHEN and CDR2 SYDVKM. Trimming cost V 7 bases and J 2 bases, with 15 bases left between them. The CDR3 bases are TGTGCCAGCACCCCCGACGGCCGGGCTGGAAACACCATATATTTT. Protein sequence: CASTPDGRAGNTIYF.

The chain uses TRBV11-2 and TRBJ2-5; no firm D call. Germline V gene sequence: CDR1 SGHAT, CDR2 FQNNGV. Trimming pared 4 bases from V and 5 bases from J, leaving 14 bases between. The CDR3 sequence is 14 residues long. DNA of the CDR3: TGTGCCAGCAGCTCCCAACGGAGCCTGGAGACCCAGTACTTC. It specifies CASSSQRSLETQYF.

The V and J genes are TRBV30 and TRBJ1-1; 7 bases line up with TRBD1. CDR3 length equals 13 residues. From germline, CDR1 is GTSNPN and CDR2 SVGIG (reference sequence). Germline trimming cut 7 bases from V and 1 base from J; bases unmatched to any gene: 6. The CDR3 nucleotides are TGTGCCTCGGGACAGCCGCCGAACACTGAAGCTTTCTTT. This sequence encodes CASGQPPNTEAFF.

This sequence joins TRBV10-3 and TRBJ2-1, with 11 bases that match TRBD1. Trimming at V came to 3 bases and at J to 7 bases, leaving 5 bases not matched to a gene. Germline lookup yields CDR1 ENHRY and CDR2 SYGVKD. The CDR3 spans 15 residues. Here the CDR3 DNA reads TGTGCCATCAGTGAACCCGGGACAGGGGGGAATGAGCAGTTCTTC. Its protein product is CAISEPGTGGNEQFF.

The chain recombines TRBV11-2 with TRBJ2-2, with D possibly TRBD1 on 5 matching bases. The CDR3 is 17 amino acids. CDR1 and CDR2 from the germline V gene are SGHAT and FQNNGV. V dropped 6 bases and J dropped 5 bases, with 22 bases sitting between them. For the CDR3, the DNA is TGTGCCAGCAGACAAGACAGCACACGGATTCTTACCGGGGAGCTGTTTTTT. Its protein product is CASRQDSTRILTGELFF.

The CDR3 spells CASSPGQATEAFF. Written as DNA, the CDR3 is TGTGCCAGCTCACCAGGACAGGCCACTGAAGCTTTCTTT. The chain is built from TRBV18 and TRBJ1-1; 7 positions match TRBD1. The trim removed 2 bases at V and 4 bases at J, leaving 1 base unmatched. Germline CDR1 KGHSH, CDR2 LQKENI. This CDR3 region has 13 residues.

In DNA form, the CDR3 reads TGCGCCAGCAGCCAGAGCCGCAATCAGCCCCAGCATTTT. Translation gives CASSQSRNQPQHF. The rearrangement links TRBV4-1 to TRBJ1-5, with D unclear. The V gene lost 3 bases and the J gene lost 2 bases, with 5 bases spanning the gap. The CDR3 has 13 amino acids. Germline CDR1 and CDR2: MGHRA and YSYEKL.

This clone came up once. The CDR3 DNA follows: TGTGCCACCAGTGATCCTCCGTCGACAGGGAACACCGGGGAGCTGTTTTTT. Its translation: CATSDPPSTGNTGELFF. V is TRBV24-1 and J is TRBJ2-2, with D possibly TRBD1 on 6 matching bases. Trimming removed 3 bases from V and 1 base from J, with 14 bases in between. The CDR3 is 17 residues long. Germline V lookup: CDR1 KGHDR, CDR2 SFDVKD.

This clone has more than one count but fewer than ten. The chain uses TRBV5-6 and TRBJ1-5; TRBD1 matches at 7 bases. The germline gives CDR1 SGHDT, CDR2 YYEEEE. With V trimmed by 1 base and J by 4 bases, 5 bases remained unmatched. The CDR3 runs to 15 residues. The CDR3 DNA reads as TGTGCCAGCAGCTTGCAAGACAGGGTAAATCAGCCCCAGCATTTT. Translating it yields CASSLQDRVNQPQHF.

V is TRBV29-1 and J is TRBJ1-2; TRBD1 matches at 8 bases. The V segment lost 6 bases and the J segment 8 bases; nucleotides outside the gene matches: 11. The CDR3 length is 13 residues. Germline CDR1 reads SQVTM; CDR2 reads ANQGSEA. DNA of the CDR3: TGCAGCGTCGGACAGGGAGTCGCGAGGGGCTACACCTTC. It specifies CSVGQGVARGYTF.

The V and J genes are TRBV24-1 and TRBJ2-1, with 8 bases matching TRBD2. V gave up 3 bases and J gave up 10 bases; unmatched junction bases: 13. The germline V gene encodes CDR1 KGHDR and CDR2 SFDVKD. The CDR3 totals 16 residues. This CDR3 is CATSDPGTRSQWEQFF. CDR3 DNA sequence: TGTGCCACCAGTGATCCCGGGACTAGATCGCAATGGGAGCAGTTCTTC.

The chain joins TRBV7-2 to TRBJ2-1; 7 nucleotides align to TRBD2. The V gene's germline CDR1 is SGHTA and CDR2 FQGNSA. The CDR3 extends over 12 amino acids. The V gene end was trimmed by 1 base and the J gene end by 10 bases; junction bases not matched to a gene: 1. The CDR3 region has the DNA TGTGCCAGCAGCTTAGACGGGAGGGAGCAGTTCTTC. Translating it yields CASSLDGREQFF.